This T cell receptor beta chain was documented in a study of T cell changes during pregnancy in multiple sclerosis. The repertoire was sequenced with immunoSEQ multiplex PCR; TCRdb's copy has only in-frame clones and lacks some. The profile shows about 80,000 clones, 90% to 95% of them singletons. V gave up 3 bases and J gave up 0 bases; unmatched junction bases: 5. CDR1 is MNHEY, CDR2 SMNVEV, per germline (reference sequence). The CDR3 totals 16 residues. This rearrangement joins TRBV27 to TRBJ2-3, with 8 positions matching TRBD1. Sequenced here: peripheral blood, sampled before pregnancy. The TCR was taken from a female donor with multiple sclerosis, enrolled in a pregnancy study. The CDR3 DNA reads TGTGCCAGCAGTTTCGCATGGACAGGGAGCACAGATACGCAGTATTTT. It encodes CASSFAWTGSTDTQYF.